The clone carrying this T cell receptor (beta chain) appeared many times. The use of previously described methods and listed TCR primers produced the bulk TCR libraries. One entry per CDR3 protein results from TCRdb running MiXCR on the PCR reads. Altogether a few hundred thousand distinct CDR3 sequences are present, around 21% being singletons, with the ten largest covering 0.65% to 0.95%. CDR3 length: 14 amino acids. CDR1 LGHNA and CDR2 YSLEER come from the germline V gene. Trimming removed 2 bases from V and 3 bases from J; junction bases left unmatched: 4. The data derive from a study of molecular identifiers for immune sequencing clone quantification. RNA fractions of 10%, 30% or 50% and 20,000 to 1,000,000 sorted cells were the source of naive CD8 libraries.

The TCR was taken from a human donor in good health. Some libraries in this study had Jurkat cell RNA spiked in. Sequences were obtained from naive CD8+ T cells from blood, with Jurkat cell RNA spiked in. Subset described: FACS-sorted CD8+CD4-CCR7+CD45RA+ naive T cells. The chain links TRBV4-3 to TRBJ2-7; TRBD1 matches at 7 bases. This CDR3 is CASSQNRGDYEQYF. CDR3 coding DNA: TGCGCCAGCAGCCAAAACAGGGGTGACTACGAGCAGTACTTC.